These 2 T cell receptor beta chains originate from one sample sequenced in a study of response to subunit inactivated influenza vaccine. TCRdb processed the RT-PCR reads anew with MiXCR; each CDR3 protein has one entry. Here the sample spans approximately 530,000 distinct CDR3 sequences, approximately 7.1% being singletons. This specimen consisted of PBMCs from blood, obtained around 2 years after vaccination. These receptors were obtained from a man between 45 and 75 years old who received an inactivated influenza vaccine.

This clonotype showed up just a few times. The chain recombines TRBV18 with TRBJ2-4, with D hard to call. Germline CDR1 and CDR2: KGHSH and LQKENI. The V end lost 6 bases, the J end lost 0 bases, and 12 bases lay between the germline ends. CDR3 size: 15 residues. CDR3 DNA: TGTGCCAGCTCCCCTACTACCCTAGCCAAAAACATTCAGTACTTC. Translation gives CASSPTTLAKNIQYF.

The chain recombines TRBV29-1 with TRBJ2-4; D tentatively fits TRBD1 or TRBD2 (5 bases each). The CDR3 has 16 residues. V lost 4 bases to trimming and J lost 5 bases, with 21 bases between them. Germline V gives CDR1 SQVTM, CDR2 ANQGSEA. CDR3: CSVGIGAGPGENIQYF. In nucleotides, the CDR3 is TGCAGCGTTGGGATCGGGGCAGGGCCGGGTGAAAACATTCAGTACTTC.